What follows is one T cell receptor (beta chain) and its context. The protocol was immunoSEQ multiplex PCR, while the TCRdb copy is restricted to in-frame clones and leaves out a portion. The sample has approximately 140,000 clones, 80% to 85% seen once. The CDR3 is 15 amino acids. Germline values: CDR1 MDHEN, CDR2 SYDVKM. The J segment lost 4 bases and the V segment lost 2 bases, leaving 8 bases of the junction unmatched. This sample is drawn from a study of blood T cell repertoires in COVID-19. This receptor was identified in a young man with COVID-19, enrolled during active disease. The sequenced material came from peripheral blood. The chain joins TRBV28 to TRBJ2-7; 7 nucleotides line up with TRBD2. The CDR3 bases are TGTGCCAGCAGTTTAGGGGCGGGAGTCGGTTACGAGCAGTACTTC. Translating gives CASSLGAGVGYEQYF.